Listed below are T cell receptor beta chains from one sample, sequenced in a study of T cell repertoires in cytomegalovirus infection. A single record per CDR3 protein comes from TCRdb applying MiXCR to the reads. The sample contains 450,000 to 600,000 distinct CDR3 sequences, roughly 10% of which appear only once. Sequenced material: PBMCs. These receptor sequences come from a human donor in good health (CMV status not recorded). Some clones in this sample may be carry-over from other donors' samples. CDR3s include the opening cysteine and the closing phenylalanine or tryptophan. D genes are given only for firm matches. Some rows have no size entry. The others give once, few or many, or a class for an expanded clone.

v_gene	d_gene	j_gene	abundance	CDR3aa	CDR3nt
TRBV12-3/TRBV12-4	-	TRBJ2-7	many	CASSLGGPSYEQYF	TGTGCCAGCAGTTTAGGGGGGCCCTCCTACGAGCAGTACTTC
TRBV24-1	-	TRBJ2-5	many	CATSDFDQETQYF	TGTGCCACCAGTGATTTTGACCAAGAGACCCAGTACTTC
TRBV20-1	TRBD2	TRBJ2-1	-	CSAPRGLAAYNEQFF	TGCAGTGCCCCGAGGGGACTAGCGGCCTACAATGAGCAGTTCTTC
TRBV20-1	-	TRBJ2-5	few	CSAPPAGSETQYF	TGCAGTGCTCCTCCGGCGGGGTCGGAGACCCAGTACTTC
TRBV2	-	TRBJ2-7	many	CASRPYLTGSSYEQYF	TGTGCCAGCAGACCCTATCTTACGGGGAGCTCCTACGAGCAGTACTTC
TRBV20-1	-	TRBJ2-7	-	CSAFRDFHEQYF	TGCAGTGCTTTCCGGGACTTCCACGAGCAGTACTTC
TRBV6-2/TRBV6-3	-	TRBJ2-1	many	CASRTGQRIYNEQFF	TGTGCCAGCAGAACGGGACAAAGAATTTACAATGAGCAGTTCTTC
TRBV20-1	TRBD2	TRBJ2-5	-	CSARGLAGGPAETQYF	TGCAGTGCTAGAGGTTTAGCGGGGGGGCCGGCAGAGACCCAGTACTTC
TRBV20-1	TRBD2	TRBJ2-4	-	CSARAGGSKNIQYF	TGCAGTGCTAGAGCCGGCGGGAGCAAAAACATTCAGTACTTC
TRBV12-3/TRBV12-4	-	TRBJ2-7	-	CASSLPGAREQYF	TGTGCCAGCAGTTTACCAGGGGCGCGCGAGCAGTACTTC
TRBV20-1	-	TRBJ1-5	many	CSASAGEWVGNQPQHF	TGCAGTGCCTCAGCAGGGGAATGGGTTGGCAATCAGCCCCAGCATTTT
TRBV5-1	-	TRBJ1-4	many	CASSAGTFFNEKLFF	TGCGCCAGCAGCGCCGGGACTTTTTTTAATGAAAAACTGTTTTTT
TRBV7-2	TRBD1	TRBJ2-5	many	CASSRHPTGATKETQYF	TGTGCCAGCAGCCGACATCCCACAGGGGCCACTAAAGAGACCCAGTACTTC
TRBV14	TRBD1	TRBJ1-5	-	CASSLTGDQQPQHF	TGTGCCAGCAGCCTTACAGGGGATCAACAGCCCCAGCATTTT